Shown below are 2 T cell receptor beta chains from a single sample sequenced in a study of shared clonotypes between healthy human individuals. It was CD45RO-negative cells, positively selected for CCR7, that made up naive CD8 cells, with terminally differentiated effector memory CD45RA+ cells excluded. Some clones are missing from TCRdb's copy, which holds only in-frame ones; the method was immunoSEQ multiplex PCR. The sample lists nearly 2 million clones; about 95% were seen once. The sample taken for sequencing was naive CD8+ T cells sorted from blood. The receptors here all came from a man between 18 and 35 years old in good health.

The chain combines TRBV19 with TRBJ1-2; D is uncertain. CDR3 length: 14 amino acids. In germline, CDR1 is LNHDA, CDR2 SQIVND (reference sequence). V was trimmed by 4 bases and J by 4 bases, leaving 13 bases between them. CDR3 sequence (DNA): TGTGCCAGTAGTACTCCCGGGCAGGCCTATGGCTACACCTTC. It is translated as CASSTPGQAYGYTF. Based on the CDR3 plus reference TRBV19 and TRBJ1-2, the full variable domain is DGGITQSPKYLFRKEGQNVTLSCEQNLNHDAMYWYRQDPGQGLRLIYYSQIVNDFQKGDIAEGYSVSREKKESFPLTVTSAQKNPTAFYLCASSTPGQAYGYTFGSGTRLTVV.

On this clone itself: At the DNA level, this CDR3 is encoded by other sequences in the same sample as well. V is TRBV10-3 and J is TRBJ2-7; D is unresolved. V lost 11 bases and J lost 4, with 12 bases in between. The CDR3 runs to 11 residues. CDR1 and CDR2 from the germline V gene are ENHRY and SYGVKD. The CDR3 DNA reads TGTGCCTCCAGAGATGGATACGAGCAGTACTTC. Translated: CASRDGYEQYF.